One sample yielded the 6 T cell receptor beta chains listed below, sequenced in a study of CD8+ T cells in alopecia areata. After isolation, RNA underwent reverse transcription to generate cDNA as the sequencing template. Generated by immunoSEQ multiplex PCR, the TCRdb table keeps only in-frame clones and is missing some. The repertoire holds 160,000 or so clones, with around 50% as singletons. This specimen was CD8+ T cells sorted from blood, taken at week 0. These receptors all stem from a human donor with alopecia areata.

V gene TRBV5-4 combines with J gene TRBJ1-2, with 7 bases matching TRBD1. The J segment lost 6 bases and the V segment lost 4 bases, leaving 9 bases of the junction unmatched. Germline V gene lookup returns CDR1 SGHNT and CDR2 YYREEE (reference sequence). This CDR3 is 14 amino acids long. The CDR3 region has the DNA TGTGCCAGCAGCGCCTCCGGGACAGTGCATGGCTACACCTTC. As protein: CASSASGTVHGYTF.

This clone has only a few counts. This chain uses TRBV5-4 with TRBJ1-2; D gene uncertain. V lost 2 bases and J 6 bases, leaving 14 bases between the germline ends. The CDR3 length is 14 residues. Germline V lookup: CDR1 SGHNT, CDR2 YYREEE (reference sequence). The CDR3 nucleotides are TGTGCCAGCAGCTTTTTGTTGGCGGAAGATGGCTACACCTTC. Its protein is CASSFLLAEDGYTF.

The chain has TRBV2 and TRBJ2-4; the D is unclear. The CDR3 runs 12 residues. Trimming left V 6 bases short and J 2 bases short, with 5 bases between. CDR1 and CDR2 (germline): SNHLY, FYNNEI. The CDR3 DNA reads as TGTGCCAGCAGGGGTCCCAAAAACATTCAGTACTTC. This sequence encodes CASRGPKNIQYF.

The chain recombines TRBV12-5 with TRBJ2-1, with D possibly called TRBD1 or TRBD2 (6 bases each). The CDR3 sequence is 15 residues long. CDR1 LGHNT and CDR2 FRNRAP come from the germline V gene. Trimming took off 0 bases at V and 6 bases at J, with 12 bases between the two ends. The CDR3 DNA is TGTGCTAGTGGTTTGGTACCTGGGGGGCGCAATGAGCAGTTCTTC. This sequence encodes CASGLVPGGRNEQFF. The full variable domain, rest sourced from reference TRBV12-5 and TRBJ2-1, is DARVTQTPRHKVTEMGQEVTMRCQPILGHNTVFWYRQTMMQGLELLAYFRNRAPLDDSGMPKDRFSAEMPDATLATLKIQPSEPRDSAVYFCASGLVPGGRNEQFFGPGTRLTVL.

The chain couples TRBV15 to TRBJ2-2, with TRBD1 identical over 9 bases. Germline V gene lookup returns CDR1 LNHNV and CDR2 YYDKDF (reference sequence). Germline trimming cut 1 base from V and 6 bases from J; bases unmatched to any gene: 9. There are 17 residues in the CDR3. The CDR3 nucleotides read TGTGCCACCAGCAGAGGTTGGGGACAGGGATTGTCCGGGGAGCTGTTTTTT. Translation gives CATSRGWGQGLSGELFF.

The V gene is TRBV18, the J gene TRBJ1-5; 7 nucleotides align to TRBD1. The V segment lost 4 bases and the J segment 7 bases; nucleotides outside the gene matches: 7. CDR1 and CDR2 (germline): KGHSH, LQKENI. The CDR3 spans 14 residues. CDR3 coding DNA: TGTGCCAGCTCACAACAGGGGAGAGGCCAGCCCCAGCATTTT. Translated, it gives CASSQQGRGQPQHF.